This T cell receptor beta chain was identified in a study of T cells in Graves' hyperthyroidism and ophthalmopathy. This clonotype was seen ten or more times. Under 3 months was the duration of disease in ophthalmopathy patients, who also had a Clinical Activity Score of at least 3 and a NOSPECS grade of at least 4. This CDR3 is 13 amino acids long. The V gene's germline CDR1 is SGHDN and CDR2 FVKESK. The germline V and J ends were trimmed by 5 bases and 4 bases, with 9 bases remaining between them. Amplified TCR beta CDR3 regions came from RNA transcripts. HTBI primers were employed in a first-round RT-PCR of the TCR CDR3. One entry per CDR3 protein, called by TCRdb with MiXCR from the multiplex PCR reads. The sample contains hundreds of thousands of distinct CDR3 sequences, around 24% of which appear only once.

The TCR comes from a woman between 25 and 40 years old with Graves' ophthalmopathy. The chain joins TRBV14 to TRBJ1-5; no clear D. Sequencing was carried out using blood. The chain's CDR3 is CASSGSLNQPQHF. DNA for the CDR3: TGTGCCAGCAGCGGCAGTCTTAATCAGCCCCAGCATTTT.